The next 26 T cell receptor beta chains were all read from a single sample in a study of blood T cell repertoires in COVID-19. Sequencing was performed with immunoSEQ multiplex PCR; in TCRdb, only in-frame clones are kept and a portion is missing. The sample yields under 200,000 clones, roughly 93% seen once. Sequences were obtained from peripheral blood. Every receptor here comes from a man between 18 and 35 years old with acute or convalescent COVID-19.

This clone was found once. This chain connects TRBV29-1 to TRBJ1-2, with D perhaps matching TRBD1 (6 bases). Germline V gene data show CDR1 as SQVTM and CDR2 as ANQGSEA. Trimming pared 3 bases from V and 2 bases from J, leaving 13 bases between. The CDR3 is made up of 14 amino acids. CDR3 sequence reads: CSVEPTGTNYGYTF. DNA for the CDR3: TGCAGCGTTGAGCCTACAGGGACAAACTATGGCTACACCTTC.

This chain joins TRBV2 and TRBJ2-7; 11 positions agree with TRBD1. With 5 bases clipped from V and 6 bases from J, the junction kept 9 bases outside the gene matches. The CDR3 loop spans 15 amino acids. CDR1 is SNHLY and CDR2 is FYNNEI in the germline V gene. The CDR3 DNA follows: TGTGCCAGCAGTTTGGACAGGGGGCGTATAGCCGAGCAGTACTTC. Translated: CASSLDRGRIAEQYF.

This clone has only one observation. The CDR3, as DNA: TGTGCCAGCAGCGTAGACAGAACTAGAGAAAAACTGTTTTTT. Its protein is CASSVDRTREKLFF. The gene calls are TRBV7-9 and TRBJ1-4, with D perhaps TRBD1 (5 bases). Trimming took 5 bases from V and 8 from J, leaving 15 bases between them. The germline CDR1 and CDR2 sequences are SEHNR and FQNEAQ (reference sequence). The CDR3 length is 14 residues.

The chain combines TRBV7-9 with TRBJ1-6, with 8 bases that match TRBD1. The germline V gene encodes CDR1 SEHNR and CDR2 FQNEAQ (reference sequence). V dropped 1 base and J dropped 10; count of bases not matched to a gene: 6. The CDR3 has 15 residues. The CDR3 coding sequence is TGTGCCAGCAGCTTAGTGGCAGGGGGCGGGTCACCCCTCCACTTT. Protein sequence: CASSLVAGGGSPLHF.

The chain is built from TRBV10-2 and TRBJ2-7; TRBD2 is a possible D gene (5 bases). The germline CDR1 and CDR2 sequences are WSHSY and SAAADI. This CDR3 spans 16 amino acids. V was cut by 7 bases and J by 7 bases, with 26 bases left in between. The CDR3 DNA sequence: TGCGCCAGCACCCCACCTTTGGGAGATTCCGTGGGAGAGCAGTACTTC. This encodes CASTPPLGDSVGEQYF.

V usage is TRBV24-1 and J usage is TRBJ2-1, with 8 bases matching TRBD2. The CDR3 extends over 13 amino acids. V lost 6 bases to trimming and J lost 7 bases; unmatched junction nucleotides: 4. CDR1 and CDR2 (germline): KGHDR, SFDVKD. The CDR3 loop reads CATSHSGTNEQFF. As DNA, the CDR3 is TGTGCCACCAGTCATAGCGGGACGAATGAGCAGTTCTTC.

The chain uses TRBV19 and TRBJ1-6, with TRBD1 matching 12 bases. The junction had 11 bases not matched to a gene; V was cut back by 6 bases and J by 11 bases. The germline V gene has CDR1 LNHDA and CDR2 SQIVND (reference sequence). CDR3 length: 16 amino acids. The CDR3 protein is CASRAGTGGVSTPLHF. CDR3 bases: TGTGCCAGTAGGGCCGGGACAGGGGGCGTATCAACACCCCTCCACTTT.

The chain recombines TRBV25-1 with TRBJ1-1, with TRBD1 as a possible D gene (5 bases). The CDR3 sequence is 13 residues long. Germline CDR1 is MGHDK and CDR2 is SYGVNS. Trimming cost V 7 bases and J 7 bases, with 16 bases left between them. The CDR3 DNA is TGTGCCAGCACCCAGACAGAAGCCCTTGAAGCTTTCTTT. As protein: CASTQTEALEAFF.

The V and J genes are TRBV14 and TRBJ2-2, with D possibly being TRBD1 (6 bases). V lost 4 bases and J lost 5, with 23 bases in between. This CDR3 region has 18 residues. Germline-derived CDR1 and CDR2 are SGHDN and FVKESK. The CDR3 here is CASSPRSFTGSGTGELFF. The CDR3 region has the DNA TGTGCCAGCAGCCCAAGATCCTTTACAGGGAGTGGGACCGGGGAGCTGTTTTTT.

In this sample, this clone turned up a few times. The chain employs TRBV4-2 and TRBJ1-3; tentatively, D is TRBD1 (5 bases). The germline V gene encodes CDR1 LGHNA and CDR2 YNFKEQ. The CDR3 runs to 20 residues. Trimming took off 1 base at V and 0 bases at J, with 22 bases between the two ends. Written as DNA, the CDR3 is TGTGCCAGCAGCCAAGCGGAAGGCGGGGGGTCTACAGTCTCTGGAAACACCATATATTTT. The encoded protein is CASSQAEGGGSTVSGNTIYF.

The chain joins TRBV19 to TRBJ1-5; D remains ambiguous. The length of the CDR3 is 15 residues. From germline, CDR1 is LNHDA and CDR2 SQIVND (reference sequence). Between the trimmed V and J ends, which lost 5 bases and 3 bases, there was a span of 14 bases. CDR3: CASSFSQLNNQPQHF. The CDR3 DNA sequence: TGTGCCAGTAGTTTCTCACAGCTAAACAATCAGCCCCAGCATTTT.

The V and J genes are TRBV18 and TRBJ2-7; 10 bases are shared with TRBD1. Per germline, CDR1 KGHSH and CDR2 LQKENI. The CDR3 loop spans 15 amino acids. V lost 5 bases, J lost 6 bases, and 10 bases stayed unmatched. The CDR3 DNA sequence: TGTGCCAGCTCAACCCGACAGGGGGCGCGGATCGAGCAGTACTTC. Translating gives CASSTRQGARIEQYF.

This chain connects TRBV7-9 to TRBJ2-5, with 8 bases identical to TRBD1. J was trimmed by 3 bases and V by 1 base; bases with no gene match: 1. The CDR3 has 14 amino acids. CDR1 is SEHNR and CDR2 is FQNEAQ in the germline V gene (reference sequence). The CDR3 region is CASSLVQGEETQYF. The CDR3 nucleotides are TGTGCCAGCAGCTTAGTACAGGGGGAAGAGACCCAGTACTTC.

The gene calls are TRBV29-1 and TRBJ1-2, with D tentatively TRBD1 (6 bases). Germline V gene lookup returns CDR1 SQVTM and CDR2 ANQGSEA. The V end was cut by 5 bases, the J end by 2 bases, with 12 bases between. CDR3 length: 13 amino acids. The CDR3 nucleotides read TGCAGCGTTCTGGACAGTCTGAACTATGGCTACACCTTC. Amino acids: CSVLDSLNYGYTF. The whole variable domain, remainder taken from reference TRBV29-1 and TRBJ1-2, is SAVISQKPSRDICQRGTSLTIQCQVDSQVTMMFWYRQQPGQSLTLIATANQGSEATYESGFVIDKFPISRPNLTFSTLTVSNMSPEDSSIYLCSVLDSLNYGYTFGSGTRLTVV.

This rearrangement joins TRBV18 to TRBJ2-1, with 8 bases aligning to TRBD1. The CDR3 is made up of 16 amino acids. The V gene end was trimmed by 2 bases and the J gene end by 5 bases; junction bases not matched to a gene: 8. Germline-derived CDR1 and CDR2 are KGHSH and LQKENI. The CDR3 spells CASSPDAGQVNNEQFF. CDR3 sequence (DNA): TGTGCCAGCTCACCAGATGCGGGACAGGTTAACAATGAGCAGTTCTTC.

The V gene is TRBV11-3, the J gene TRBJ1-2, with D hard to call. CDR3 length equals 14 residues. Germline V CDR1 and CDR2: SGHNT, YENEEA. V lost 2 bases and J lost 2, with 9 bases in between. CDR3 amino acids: CASSLRGGNYGYTF. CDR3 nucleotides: TGTGCCAGCAGCTTACGGGGAGGAAACTATGGCTACACCTTC. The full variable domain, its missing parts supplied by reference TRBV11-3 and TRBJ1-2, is EAGVVQSPRYKIIEKKQPVAFWCNPISGHNTLYWYLQNLGQGPELLIRYENEEAVDDSQLPKDRFSAERLKGVDSTLKIQPAELGDSAVYLCASSLRGGNYGYTFGSGTRLTVV.

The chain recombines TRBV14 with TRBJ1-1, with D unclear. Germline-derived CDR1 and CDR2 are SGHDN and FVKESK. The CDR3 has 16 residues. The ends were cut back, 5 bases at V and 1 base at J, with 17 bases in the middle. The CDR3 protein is CASSLRLPDSNTEAFF. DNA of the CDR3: TGTGCCAGCAGCTTACGGCTCCCGGACTCGAACACTGAAGCTTTCTTT.

CDR3 nucleotide sequence: TGTGCCAGCATCCCAACGGCAGGTTTAAATTCACCCCTCCACTTT. Its protein product is CASIPTAGLNSPLHF. V and J are TRBV6-5 and TRBJ1-6; D remains ambiguous. Germline V gene lookup returns CDR1 MNHEY and CDR2 SVGAGI. The CDR3 runs 15 residues. Trimming removed 7 bases from V and 7 bases from J, with 17 bases in between.

In DNA form, the CDR3 reads TGCGCCAGCAGTGTTAAAAACATCTCTGGAAACACCATATATTTT. Translation gives CASSVKNISGNTIYF. This chain joins TRBV10-1 and TRBJ1-3; D unclear. Germline values: CDR1 WNHNN, CDR2 SYGVQD (reference sequence). The CDR3 length is 15 residues. The V and J ends lost 4 bases and 0 bases respectively, with 10 bases between them.

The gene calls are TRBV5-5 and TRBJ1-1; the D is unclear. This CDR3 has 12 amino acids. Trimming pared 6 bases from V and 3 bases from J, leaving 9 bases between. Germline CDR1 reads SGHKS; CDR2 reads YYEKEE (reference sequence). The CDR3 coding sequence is TGTGCCAGCACATTGAGGGACACTGAAGCTTTCTTT. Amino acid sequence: CASTLRDTEAFF.

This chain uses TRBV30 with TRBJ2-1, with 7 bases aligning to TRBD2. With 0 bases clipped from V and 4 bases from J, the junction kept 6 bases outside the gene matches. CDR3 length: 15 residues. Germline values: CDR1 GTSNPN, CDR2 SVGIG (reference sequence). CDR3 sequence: CAWSVRGRDYNEQFF. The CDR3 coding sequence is TGTGCCTGGAGTGTAAGAGGGAGGGATTACAATGAGCAGTTCTTC.

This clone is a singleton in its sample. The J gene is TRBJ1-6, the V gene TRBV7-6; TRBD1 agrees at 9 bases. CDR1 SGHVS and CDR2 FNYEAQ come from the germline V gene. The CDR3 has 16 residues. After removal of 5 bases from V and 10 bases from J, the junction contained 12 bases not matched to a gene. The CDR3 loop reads CASSTNRTGERSPLHF. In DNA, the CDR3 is TGTGCCAGCAGCACAAACCGGACAGGGGAACGCTCACCCCTCCACTTT.

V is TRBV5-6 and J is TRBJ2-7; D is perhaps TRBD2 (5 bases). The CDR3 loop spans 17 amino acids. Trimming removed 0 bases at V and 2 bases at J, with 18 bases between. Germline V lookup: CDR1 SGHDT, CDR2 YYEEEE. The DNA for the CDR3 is TGTGCCAGCAGCTTGGGGGAGTTGAGGCTGACTACCTACGAGCAGTACTTC. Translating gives CASSLGELRLTTYEQYF.

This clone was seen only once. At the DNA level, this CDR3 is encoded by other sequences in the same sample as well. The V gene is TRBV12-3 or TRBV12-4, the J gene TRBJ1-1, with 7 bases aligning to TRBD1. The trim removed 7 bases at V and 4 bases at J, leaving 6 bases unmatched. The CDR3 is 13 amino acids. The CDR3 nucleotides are TGTGCCAGCATCAGGACAGGCGGCACTGAAGCTTTCTTT. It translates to CASIRTGGTEAFF.

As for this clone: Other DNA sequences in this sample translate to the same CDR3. The CDR3 DNA reads as TGTGCCAGCAGTCCCCCGGGCTCCTATAATTCACCCCTCCACTTT. Translating it yields CASSPPGSYNSPLHF. The genes are TRBV5-6 and TRBJ1-6; D gene unclear. V was shortened by 5 bases and J by 0 bases, with 9 bases between the two germline ends. The CDR3 covers 15 residues. CDR1 SGHDT and CDR2 YYEEEE come from the germline V gene.

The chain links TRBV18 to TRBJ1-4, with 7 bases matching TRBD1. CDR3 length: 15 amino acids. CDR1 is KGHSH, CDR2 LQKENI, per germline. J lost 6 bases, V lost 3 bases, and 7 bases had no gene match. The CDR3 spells CASSPDRASDEKLFF. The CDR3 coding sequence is TGTGCCAGCTCACCCGACAGGGCCTCGGATGAAAAACTGTTTTTT.